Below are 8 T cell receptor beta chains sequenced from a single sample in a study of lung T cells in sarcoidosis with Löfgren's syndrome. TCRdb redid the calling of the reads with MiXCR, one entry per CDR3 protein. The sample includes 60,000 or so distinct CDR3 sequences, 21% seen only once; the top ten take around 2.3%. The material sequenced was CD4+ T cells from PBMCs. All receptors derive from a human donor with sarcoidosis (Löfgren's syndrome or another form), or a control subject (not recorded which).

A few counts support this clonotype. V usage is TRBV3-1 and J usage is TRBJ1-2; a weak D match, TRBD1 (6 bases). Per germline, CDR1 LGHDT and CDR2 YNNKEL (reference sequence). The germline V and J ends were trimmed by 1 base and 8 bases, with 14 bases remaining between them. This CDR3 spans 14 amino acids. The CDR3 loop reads CASSQVMGAGGYTF. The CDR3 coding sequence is TGTGCCAGCAGCCAAGTGATGGGGGCTGGCGGCTACACCTTC. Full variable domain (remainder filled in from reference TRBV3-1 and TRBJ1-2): DTAVSQTPKYLVTQMGNDKSIKCEQNLGHDTMYWYKQDSKKFLKIMFSYNNKELIINETVPNRFSPKSPDKAHLNLHINSLELGDSAVYFCASSQVMGAGGYTFGSGTRLTVV.

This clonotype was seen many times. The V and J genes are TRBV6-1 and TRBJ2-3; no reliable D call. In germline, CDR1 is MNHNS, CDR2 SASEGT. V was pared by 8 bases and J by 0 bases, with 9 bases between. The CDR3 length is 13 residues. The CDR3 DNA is TGTGCCAGCCGACCTTACAGCACAGATACGCAGTATTTT. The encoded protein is CASRPYSTDTQYF.

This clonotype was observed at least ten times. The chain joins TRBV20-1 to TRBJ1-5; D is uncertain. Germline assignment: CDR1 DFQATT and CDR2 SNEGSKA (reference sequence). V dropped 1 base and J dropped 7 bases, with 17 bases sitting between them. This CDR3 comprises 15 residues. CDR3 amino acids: CSARGPGFGGQPQHF. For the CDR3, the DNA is TGCAGTGCTAGAGGGCCGGGCTTCGGAGGACAGCCCCAGCATTTT.

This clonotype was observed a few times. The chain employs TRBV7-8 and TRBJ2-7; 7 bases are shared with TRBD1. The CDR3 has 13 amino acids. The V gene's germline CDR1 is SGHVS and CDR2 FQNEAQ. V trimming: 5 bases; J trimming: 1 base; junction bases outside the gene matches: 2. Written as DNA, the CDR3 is TGTGCCAGCAGCAGGGACAGTTCCTACGAGCAGTACGTC. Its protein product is CASSRDSSYEQYV.

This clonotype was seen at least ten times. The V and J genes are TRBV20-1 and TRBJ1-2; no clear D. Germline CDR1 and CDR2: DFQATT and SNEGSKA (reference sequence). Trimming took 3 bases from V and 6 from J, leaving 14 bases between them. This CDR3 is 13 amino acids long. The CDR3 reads CSARVGLGDGYTF. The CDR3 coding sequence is TGCAGTGCTAGGGTAGGACTTGGAGATGGCTACACCTTC.

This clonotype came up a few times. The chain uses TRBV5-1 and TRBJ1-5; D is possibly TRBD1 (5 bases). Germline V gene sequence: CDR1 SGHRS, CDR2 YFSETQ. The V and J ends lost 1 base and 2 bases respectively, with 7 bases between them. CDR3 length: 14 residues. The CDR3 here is CASSLQGGNQPQHF. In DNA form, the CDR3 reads TGCGCCAGCAGCTTGCAGGGCGGCAATCAGCCCCAGCATTTT.

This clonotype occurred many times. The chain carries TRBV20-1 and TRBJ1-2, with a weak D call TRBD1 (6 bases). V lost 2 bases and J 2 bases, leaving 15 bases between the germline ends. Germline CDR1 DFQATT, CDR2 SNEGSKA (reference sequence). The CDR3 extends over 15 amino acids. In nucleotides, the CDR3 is TGCAGTGCTAGACCATCCAGGGGTAGGAACTATGGCTACACCTTC. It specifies CSARPSRGRNYGYTF.

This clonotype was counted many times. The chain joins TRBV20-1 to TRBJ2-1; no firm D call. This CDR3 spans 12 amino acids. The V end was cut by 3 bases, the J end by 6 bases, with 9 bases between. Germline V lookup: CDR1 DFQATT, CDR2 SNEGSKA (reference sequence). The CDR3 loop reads CSASPTSNEQFF. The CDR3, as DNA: TGCAGTGCTAGCCCTACTTCCAATGAGCAGTTCTTC.